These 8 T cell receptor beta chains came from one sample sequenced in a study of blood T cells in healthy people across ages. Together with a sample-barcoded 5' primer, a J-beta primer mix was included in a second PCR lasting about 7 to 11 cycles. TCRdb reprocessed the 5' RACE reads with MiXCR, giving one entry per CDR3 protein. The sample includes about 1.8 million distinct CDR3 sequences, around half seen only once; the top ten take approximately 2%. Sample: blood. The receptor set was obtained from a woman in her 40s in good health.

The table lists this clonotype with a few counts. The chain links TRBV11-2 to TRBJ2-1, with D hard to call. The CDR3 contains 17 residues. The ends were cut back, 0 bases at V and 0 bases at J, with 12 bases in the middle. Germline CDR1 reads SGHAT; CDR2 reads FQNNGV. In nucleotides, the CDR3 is TGTGCCAGCAGCTTAGATTGGTACCCGGGCTCCTACAATGAGCAGTTCTTC. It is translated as CASSLDWYPGSYNEQFF.

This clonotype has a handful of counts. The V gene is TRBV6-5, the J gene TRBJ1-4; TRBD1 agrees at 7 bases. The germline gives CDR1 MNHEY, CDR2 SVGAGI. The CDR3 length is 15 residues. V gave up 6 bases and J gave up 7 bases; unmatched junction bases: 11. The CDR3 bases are TGTGCCAGCAGGAGATCACCGGGACAGAGTGAAAAACTGTTTTTT. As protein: CASRRSPGQSEKLFF.

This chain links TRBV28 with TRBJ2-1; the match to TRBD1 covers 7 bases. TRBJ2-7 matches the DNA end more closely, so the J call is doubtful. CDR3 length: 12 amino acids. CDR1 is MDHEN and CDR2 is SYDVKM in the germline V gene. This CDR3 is CASTTGVYEQYF. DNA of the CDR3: TGTGCCAGCACCACAGGGGTCTACGAGCAGTACTTC.

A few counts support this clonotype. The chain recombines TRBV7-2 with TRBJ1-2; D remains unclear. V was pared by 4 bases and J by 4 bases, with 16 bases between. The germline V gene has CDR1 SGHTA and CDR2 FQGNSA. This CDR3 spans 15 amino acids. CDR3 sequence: CASSSRHPGGYGYTF. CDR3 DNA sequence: TGTGCCAGCAGCTCCCGACACCCTGGTGGCTATGGCTACACCTTC.

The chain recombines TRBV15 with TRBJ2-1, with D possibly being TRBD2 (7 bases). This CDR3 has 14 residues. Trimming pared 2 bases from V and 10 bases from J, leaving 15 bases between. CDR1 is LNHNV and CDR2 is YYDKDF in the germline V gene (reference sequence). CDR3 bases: TGTGCCACCAGCAGATCCCGGGGCGGGGGCGAGCAGTTCTTC. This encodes CATSRSRGGGEQFF.

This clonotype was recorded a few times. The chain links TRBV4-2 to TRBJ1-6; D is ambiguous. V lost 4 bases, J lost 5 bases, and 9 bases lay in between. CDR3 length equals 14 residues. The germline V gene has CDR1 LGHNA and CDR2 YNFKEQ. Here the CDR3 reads CASSPSEDNSPLHF. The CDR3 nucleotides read TGTGCCAGCAGCCCGTCAGAAGATAATTCACCCCTCCACTTT.

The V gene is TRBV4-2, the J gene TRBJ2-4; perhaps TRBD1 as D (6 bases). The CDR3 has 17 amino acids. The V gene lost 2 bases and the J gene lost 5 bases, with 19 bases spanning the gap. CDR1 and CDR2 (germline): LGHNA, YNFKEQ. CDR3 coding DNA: TGTGCCAGCAGCCAATTGTGGACAGTGCCCTGGCAAAACATTCAGTACTTC. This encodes CASSQLWTVPWQNIQYF.

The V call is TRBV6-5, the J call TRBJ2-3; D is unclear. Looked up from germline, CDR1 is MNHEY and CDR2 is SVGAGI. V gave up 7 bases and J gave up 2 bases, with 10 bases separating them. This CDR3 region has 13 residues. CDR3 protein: CASTHPNTDTQYF. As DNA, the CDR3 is TGTGCCAGCACCCACCCCAACACAGATACGCAGTATTTT.